This T cell receptor (beta chain) originates from a study of beta chain features in type 1 diabetes. General study results and limits: Shortening that was moderate but significant affected the TCRB CDR3s of Type 1 diabetes patients in all four CD4+ subsets. VDJ junctions from type 1 diabetes patients carried fewer insertions and larger deletions.

The germline V gene encodes CDR1 SNHLY and CDR2 FYNNEI. There are 13 residues in the CDR3. V dropped 7 bases and J dropped 8; count of bases not matched to a gene: 6. Every isolated RNA sample was fully reverse transcribed, so sequencing captured expressed TCRB transcripts. Generated by immunoSEQ multiplex PCR, the TCRdb table keeps only in-frame clones and is missing some. The sample yields over 600,000 clones, approximately 13% seen once. Based on CD45RO/CCR7/CD25/CD127/CD95/CD27, CD4+ regulatory, stem cell-like memory, naive and central memory cells were sorted. A remark on this clone: The antigen is unknown.

The V gene is TRBV2, the J gene TRBJ2-3; 10 bases match TRBD2. The sequencing sample was made of naive CD4+ T cells from blood. The source of this sequence is a man aged 25-45 years with type 1 diabetes. CDR3 sequence (DNA): TGTGCCAGCATTCCAGCGGGGGGGCGTACGCAGTATTTT. Translated, it gives CASIPAGGRTQYF.